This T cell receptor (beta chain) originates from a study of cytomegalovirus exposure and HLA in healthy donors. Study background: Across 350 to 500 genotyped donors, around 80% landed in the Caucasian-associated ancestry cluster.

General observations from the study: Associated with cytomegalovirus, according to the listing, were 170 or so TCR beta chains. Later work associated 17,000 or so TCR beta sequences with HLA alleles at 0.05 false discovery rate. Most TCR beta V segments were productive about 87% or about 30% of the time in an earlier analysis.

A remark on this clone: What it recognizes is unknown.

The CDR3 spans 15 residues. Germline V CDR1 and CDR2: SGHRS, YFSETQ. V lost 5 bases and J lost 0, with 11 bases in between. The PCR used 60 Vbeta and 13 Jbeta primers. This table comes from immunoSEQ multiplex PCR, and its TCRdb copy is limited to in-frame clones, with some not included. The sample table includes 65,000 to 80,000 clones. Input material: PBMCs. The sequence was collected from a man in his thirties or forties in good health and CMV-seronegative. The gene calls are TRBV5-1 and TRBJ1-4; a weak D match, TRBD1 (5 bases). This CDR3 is CASSDSRSTNEKLFF. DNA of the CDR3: TGCGCCAGCAGTGACAGCCGCTCAACTAATGAAAAACTGTTTTTT.